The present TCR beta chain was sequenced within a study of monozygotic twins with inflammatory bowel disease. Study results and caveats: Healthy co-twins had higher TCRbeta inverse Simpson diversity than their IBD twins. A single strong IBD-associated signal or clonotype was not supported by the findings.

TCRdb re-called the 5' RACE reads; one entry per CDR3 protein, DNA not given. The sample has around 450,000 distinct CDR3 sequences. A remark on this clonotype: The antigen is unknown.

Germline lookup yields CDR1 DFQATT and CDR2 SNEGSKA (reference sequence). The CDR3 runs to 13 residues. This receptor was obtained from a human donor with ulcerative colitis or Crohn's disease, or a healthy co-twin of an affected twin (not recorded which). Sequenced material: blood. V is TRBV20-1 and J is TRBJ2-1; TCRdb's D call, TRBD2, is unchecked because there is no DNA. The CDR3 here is CSASRGGIHEQFF.